The following is a T cell receptor (beta chain) sequence with its context. Antigen: not known. The data derive from a study of cytomegalovirus exposure and HLA in healthy donors. General study points: According to a later analysis, TCR clusters from the first cohort tended to co-occur in the 120 or so validation repertoires.

The donors were members of the validation cohort, which comprised 120 subjects and was separate from the first cohort of 600 to 800 subjects. Assay: immunoSEQ multiplex PCR; the TCRdb copy retains only in-frame clones and omits some. Of 100,000 to 150,000 clones listed, around 94% are singletons. The CDR3 is made up of 15 amino acids. Germline V gene sequence: CDR1 MDHEN, CDR2 SYDVKM. V dropped 2 bases and J dropped 5 bases, with 14 bases sitting between them. The V and J genes are TRBV28 and TRBJ2-3, with a possible D match to TRBD2 (6 bases). This TCR was sampled from a woman under 30 in good health and CMV-seronegative. The sample was PBMCs. CDR3 sequence reads: CASSLLAGLRDTQYF. The CDR3 DNA reads TGTGCCAGCAGTTTACTGGCGGGGTTACGAGATACGCAGTATTTT.